Below, 27 T cell receptor beta chains from the same sample are listed, as sequenced in a study. MiXCR, applied by TCRdb to the 5' RACE reads, yields one record per CDR3 protein. The sample has 55,000 or so distinct CDR3 sequences, roughly 20% seen once; the top ten hold 3.2%. Tregs were sorted as CD4+CD25+CD127-/low cells. Sequencing was done on a sample of tumor-infiltrating Tregs sorted from the breast tumor. The receptors originated from a female donor with breast cancer.

The V and J genes are TRBV19 and TRBJ2-4; TRBD1 aligns across 10 bases. The CDR3 is 14 amino acids. The V gene's germline CDR1 is LNHDA and CDR2 SQIVND (reference sequence). Losses at the gene ends were 10 bases for V and 7 bases for J; bases not matched to a gene: 10. CDR3 amino acids: CATLDRGHENIQYF. The DNA for the CDR3 is TGTGCCACCCTAGACAGGGGGCATGAGAACATTCAGTACTTC.

The chain couples TRBV9 to TRBJ2-5, with 7 bases fitting TRBD2. J was trimmed by 4 bases and V by 0 bases; bases with no gene match: 6. Germline V gene lookup returns CDR1 SGDLS and CDR2 YYNGEE. CDR3 length equals 15 residues. The CDR3: CASSVGAGPGETQYF. CDR3 in DNA: TGTGCCAGCAGCGTAGGAGCGGGACCGGGAGAGACCCAGTACTTC.

The chain combines TRBV5-1 with TRBJ1-5; 8 nucleotides agree with TRBD1. The J segment lost 1 base and the V segment lost 4 bases, leaving 10 bases of the junction unmatched. Looked up from germline, CDR1 is SGHRS and CDR2 is YFSETQ. This CDR3 spans 17 amino acids. CDR3 in amino acids: CASSPTGTGKSNQPQHF. CDR3 nucleotides: TGCGCCAGCAGCCCCACAGGGACAGGCAAGAGCAATCAGCCCCAGCATTTT.

This clonotype showed up many times. The chain links TRBV5-1 to TRBJ2-1, with D perhaps TRBD1 or TRBD2 (5 bases each). CDR3 length: 13 residues. V shed 0 bases and J shed 8 bases, with 9 bases lying between them. Germline V gene data show CDR1 as SGHRS and CDR2 as YFSETQ. CDR3 in amino acids: CASSLEGRHEQFF. The DNA for the CDR3 is TGCGCCAGCAGCTTGGAGGGACGCCATGAGCAGTTCTTC.

This clonotype turned up a few times. The chain has TRBV5-1 and TRBJ1-4, with 7 bases aligning to TRBD1. J gave up 4 bases and V 4 bases, and 4 bases lay outside the gene matches. The CDR3 consists of 14 residues. Germline CDR1 SGHRS, CDR2 YFSETQ. This CDR3 reads CASSMTGINEKLFF. The CDR3 coding sequence is TGCGCCAGCAGCATGACAGGGATTAATGAAAAACTGTTTTTT.

The sample holds many counts of this clonotype. The chain recombines TRBV7-2 with TRBJ1-2; 8 positions match TRBD1. In germline, CDR1 is SGHTA, CDR2 FQGNSA. The CDR3 runs to 15 residues. Trimming removed 4 bases from V and 4 bases from J; junction bases left unmatched: 8. CDR3 nucleotides: TGTGCCAGCAGCTCACCGGGACAGGAGATCTATGGCTACACCTTC. It is translated as CASSSPGQEIYGYTF.

This clonotype was counted many times. The V and J genes are TRBV5-5 and TRBJ2-5; TRBD1 might be the D (5 bases). The CDR3 is made up of 14 amino acids. CDR1 is SGHKS and CDR2 is YYEKEE in the germline V gene (reference sequence). Trimming pared 4 bases from V and 2 bases from J, leaving 12 bases between. The CDR3 sequence is CASSGGHFQETQYF. CDR3 sequence (DNA): TGTGCCAGCAGCGGCGGACATTTTCAAGAGACCCAGTACTTC. The full variable domain, in which reference TRBV5-5 and TRBJ2-5 provide the parts outside the CDR3, is DAGVTQSPTHLIKTRGQQVTLRCSPISGHKSVSWYQQVLGQGPQFIFQYYEKEERGRGNFPDRFSARQFPNYSSELNVNALLLGDSALYLCASSGGHFQETQYFGPGTRLLVL.

The chain recombines TRBV28 with TRBJ1-4; 7 positions agree with TRBD1. V lost 3 bases and J lost 5; bases outside the gene matches: 6. CDR3 length: 15 amino acids. Germline V gene lookup returns CDR1 MDHEN and CDR2 SYDVKM. The CDR3 DNA sequence: TGTGCCAGCAGTTTCTCGCCAGGGGGAAATGAAAAACTGTTTTTT. It specifies CASSFSPGGNEKLFF.

The V and J genes are TRBV4-1 and TRBJ2-2; the D call may be TRBD1 or TRBD2 (6 bases each). V lost 4 bases to trimming and J lost 3 bases, with 27 bases between them. The CDR3 has 20 residues. Germline V lookup: CDR1 MGHRA, CDR2 YSYEKL. The CDR3 coding sequence is TGCGCCAGCAGCCGACCCAGGCCCTTTGACAGGAGGGTTGACACCGGGGAGCTGTTTTTT. The encoded protein is CASSRPRPFDRRVDTGELFF.

There are many counts of this clonotype. J is TRBJ2-5 and V is TRBV5-5, with a weak D call TRBD1 (5 bases). Germline V CDR1 and CDR2: SGHKS, YYEKEE (reference sequence). V was pared by 1 base and J by 4 bases, with 23 bases between. This CDR3 is 18 amino acids long. CDR3 coding DNA: TGTGCCAGCAGCTTGAAGGGCTCTCTCGGCCCTACAGGAGAGACCCAGTACTTC. This codes for CASSLKGSLGPTGETQYF.

Only a few counts were recorded for this clonotype. The V gene is TRBV12-3 or TRBV12-4, the J gene TRBJ1-5; D is uncertain. This CDR3 has 14 residues. The germline V and J ends were trimmed by 3 bases and 2 bases, with 8 bases remaining between them. This chain's CDR3 is CASSFKPGNQPQHF. The CDR3 bases are TGTGCCAGCAGTTTTAAGCCTGGCAATCAGCCCCAGCATTTT.

The J gene is TRBJ2-7, the V gene TRBV20-1, with TRBD2 matching over 8 bases. Looked up from germline, CDR1 is DFQATT and CDR2 is SNEGSKA (reference sequence). V shed 3 bases and J 5 bases; nucleotides not matched to a gene: 9. The CDR3 consists of 14 residues. The CDR3 sequence: CSARRPGGTDEQYV. In DNA, the CDR3 is TGCAGTGCTAGGAGGCCGGGAGGGACCGACGAGCAGTACGTC.

This clonotype was picked up a small number of times. V usage is TRBV7-2 and J usage is TRBJ2-3, with TRBD2 matching over 7 bases. The V and J ends lost 0 bases and 8 bases, in that order; junction bases with no gene match: 8. The CDR3 contains 15 residues. Germline-derived CDR1 and CDR2 are SGHTA and FQGNSA. CDR3 nucleotide sequence: TGTGCCAGCAGCTTAGCGAGCGGGGTGAGATCTACGCAGTATTTT. It specifies CASSLASGVRSTQYF.

This clonotype was counted ten times or more. CDR3 sequence: CASSPGGTETQYF. CDR3 DNA sequence: TGTGCCAGCAGCCCCGGGGGGACAGAGACCCAGTACTTC. V gene TRBV7-2 combines with J gene TRBJ2-5, with TRBD2 matching over 7 bases. Germline V gives CDR1 SGHTA, CDR2 FQGNSA. V lost 5 bases, J lost 4 bases, and 4 bases stayed unmatched. The CDR3 has 13 residues.

The DNA for the CDR3 is TGCAGTGCTAGACTTTGGGGGGCACCCGGCGCCTCCTACAATGAGCAGTTCTTC. The encoded protein is CSARLWGAPGASYNEQFF. The chain couples TRBV20-1 to TRBJ2-1; D may match TRBD1 or TRBD2 (6 bases each). This CDR3 contains 18 residues. Germline V gene sequence: CDR1 DFQATT, CDR2 SNEGSKA (reference sequence). V was clipped by 2 bases and J by 0 bases, with 20 bases between them.

The chain employs TRBV5-1 and TRBJ2-1, with 10 bases aligning to TRBD2. Per the germline V gene, CDR1 is SGHRS and CDR2 is YFSETQ. V was pared by 5 bases and J by 8 bases, with 7 bases of the junction left unmatched. The length of the CDR3 is 14 residues. The CDR3 is CASRWTSGPHEQFF. CDR3 sequence (DNA): TGCGCCAGCAGGTGGACTAGCGGTCCTCATGAGCAGTTCTTC.

CDR3 DNA sequence: TGTGCCAGCAGGCATGGGGGGGGCACTGAAGCTTTCTTT. Protein: CASRHGGGTEAFF. The chain recombines TRBV6-2 or TRBV6-3 with TRBJ1-1, with D tentatively TRBD1 (5 bases). Germline loops: CDR1 MNHEY, CDR2 SVGEGT. The CDR3 totals 13 residues. Trimming took 6 bases from V and 4 from J, leaving 12 bases between them.

The chain joins TRBV20-1 to TRBJ2-7; D is unclear. The V gene lost 6 bases and the J gene lost 3 bases, with 9 bases spanning the gap. Germline V lookup: CDR1 DFQATT, CDR2 SNEGSKA (reference sequence). The CDR3 length is 11 residues. The CDR3 bases are TGCAGTGCCCAGGTCGGCTACGAGCAGTACTTC. This codes for CSAQVGYEQYF.

The chain has TRBV4-1 and TRBJ2-2; D unclear. The V end was cut by 4 bases, the J end by 3 bases, with 12 bases between. CDR1 MGHRA and CDR2 YSYEKL come from the germline V gene. The length of the CDR3 is 15 residues. CDR3 sequence reads: CASSPRSYDTGELFF. The CDR3 nucleotides are TGCGCCAGCAGCCCCAGGTCCTACGACACCGGGGAGCTGTTTTTT.

The chain has TRBV20-1 and TRBJ2-5, with D maybe TRBD2 (6 bases). V lost 0 bases and J lost 5, with 10 bases in between. The V gene's germline CDR1 is DFQATT and CDR2 SNEGSKA (reference sequence). The CDR3 is 13 residues long. The DNA for the CDR3 is TGCAGTGCTAGAGATCTGGGGGGTGAGACCCAGTACTTC. Protein sequence: CSARDLGGETQYF.

This clonotype was counted many times. The rearrangement uses TRBV7-2 and TRBJ2-6, with a tentative D call TRBD1 (6 bases). The CDR3 sequence is 18 residues long. V lost 1 base and J lost 2, with 15 bases in between. Germline-derived CDR1 and CDR2 are SGHTA and FQGNSA. This CDR3 reads CASSLVLQGFAGANVLTF. CDR3 nucleotides: TGTGCCAGCAGCTTAGTCTTACAGGGATTTGCTGGGGCCAACGTCCTGACTTTC.

The gene calls are TRBV30 and TRBJ2-1; no clear D gene. Germline V gene data show CDR1 as GTSNPN and CDR2 as SVGIG (reference sequence). The CDR3 covers 15 residues. Trimming cost V 5 bases and J 4 bases, with 18 bases left between them. The CDR3 nucleotides are TGTGCCTGGCGCGGAGACCTAAGACTTTACAATGAGCAGTTCTTC. This sequence encodes CAWRGDLRLYNEQFF.

The rearrangement joins TRBV5-1 to TRBJ2-1; the match to TRBD1 covers 9 bases. The CDR3 extends over 14 amino acids. Germline CDR1 reads SGHRS; CDR2 reads YFSETQ. V lost 6 bases, J lost 1 base, and 2 bases stayed unmatched. CDR3 sequence: CASKTGGSYNEQFF. CDR3 DNA sequence: TGCGCCAGCAAGACAGGGGGGTCCTACAATGAGCAGTTCTTC.

The rearrangement uses TRBV30 and TRBJ2-3; TRBD1 might be the D (6 bases). The CDR3 extends over 16 amino acids. Germline V gene lookup returns CDR1 GTSNPN and CDR2 SVGIG (reference sequence). V lost 4 bases and J lost 4, with 21 bases in between. The CDR3 protein is CAWTPGIGGAPDTQYF. For the CDR3, the DNA is TGTGCCTGGACCCCCGGTATAGGGGGAGCCCCAGATACGCAGTATTTT.

This chain's CDR3 is CASIPRTSPNNEQFF. The CDR3 region has the DNA TGTGCCAGCATCCCCAGGACTAGCCCCAACAATGAGCAGTTCTTC. This chain connects TRBV12-3 or TRBV12-4 to TRBJ2-1, with TRBD2 matching 8 bases. V was clipped by 7 bases and J by 5 bases; unmatched bases: 10. There are 15 residues in the CDR3.

This clonotype came up once. As the CDR3 is not closed by the conserved phenylalanine or tryptophan, this likely results from a read error. The rearrangement links TRBV7-2 to TRBJ2-5; D might be TRBD2 (5 bases). The germline V gene encodes CDR1 SGHTA and CDR2 FQGNSA. V was clipped by 5 bases and J by 5 bases, with 15 bases between them. CDR3 length equals 14 residues. CDR3: CASSRTLAGETQYL. For the CDR3, the DNA is TGTGCCAGCAGCCGGACTCTAGCCGGCGAGACCCAGTACTTA.

This clonotype showed up just a few times. V and J are TRBV7-3 and TRBJ2-2, with 7 bases matching TRBD2. V trimming: 2 bases; J trimming: 4 bases; junction bases outside the gene matches: 7. Germline V gene lookup returns CDR1 SGHTA and CDR2 FQGTGA. The CDR3 totals 16 residues. The CDR3 spells CASSLLGLGVTGELFF. The CDR3 nucleotides read TGTGCCAGCAGCTTACTCGGACTAGGCGTCACCGGGGAGCTGTTTTTT.